The clone carrying this TCR beta chain has a handful of counts. V was trimmed by 1 base and J by 9 bases, leaving 16 bases between them. This CDR3 has 15 residues. Germline V CDR1 and CDR2: SGHTA, FQGNSA. This sample is drawn from a study of beta chain features in type 1 diabetes. The authors reverse transcribed all of the isolated RNA, so sequencing captured expressed TCRB transcripts. The table came from immunoSEQ multiplex PCR; TCRdb's copy has only in-frame clones and leaves some out. The sample has about 340,000 clones, 8% seen once. The gene calls are TRBV7-2 and TRBJ2-1; maybe TRBD2 (5 bases). This clonotype originated in a young woman in good health. Sequencing input: central memory CD4+ T cells from blood. The CDR3 reads CASSLGGQRNSEQFF. Written as DNA, the CDR3 is TGTGCCAGCAGCTTAGGCGGGCAGCGAAACTCTGAGCAGTTCTTC.